In this sample, the clone carrying this T cell receptor beta chain turned up many times. This specimen comes from a study of early T cells in non-severe SARS-CoV-2 infection. Germline assignment: CDR1 GTSNPN and CDR2 SVGIG (reference sequence). This CDR3 spans 13 amino acids. V was cut by 0 bases and J by 3 bases, with 9 bases left in between. In TCRdb, the 5' RACE reads were re-called with MiXCR into one record per CDR3 protein. The table includes some 77,000 distinct CDR3 sequences, about 5% detected once. The TCR was taken from an adult who was a healthcare worker with PCR-confirmed SARS-CoV-2 infection or an uninfected control (not recorded which). This chain links TRBV30 with TRBJ2-7, with no clear D. The sample consisted of whole blood, taken at baseline. The CDR3 is CAWSVNQFYEQYF. CDR3 nucleotide sequence: TGTGCCTGGAGTGTAAATCAGTTCTACGAGCAGTACTTC. Looking up the rest from reference TRBV30 and TRBJ2-7 gives the full variable domain: SQTIHQWPATLVQPVGSPLSLECTVEGTSNPNLYWYRQAAGRGLQLLFYSVGIGQISSEVPQNLSASRPQDRQFILSSKKLLLSDSGFYLCAWSVNQFYEQYFGPGTRLTVT.